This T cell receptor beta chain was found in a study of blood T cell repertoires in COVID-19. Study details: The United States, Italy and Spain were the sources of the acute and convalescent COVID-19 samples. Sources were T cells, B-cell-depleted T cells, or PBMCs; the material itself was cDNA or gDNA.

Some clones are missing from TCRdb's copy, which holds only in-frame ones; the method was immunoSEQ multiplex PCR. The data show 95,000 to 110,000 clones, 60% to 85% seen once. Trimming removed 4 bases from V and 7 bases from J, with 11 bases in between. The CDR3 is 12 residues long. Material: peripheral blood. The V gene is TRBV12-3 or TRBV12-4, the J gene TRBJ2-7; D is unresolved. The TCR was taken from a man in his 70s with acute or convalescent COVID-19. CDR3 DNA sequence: TGTGCCAGCAGTTATACGGAGCTTGAGCAGTACTTC. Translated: CASSYTELEQYF.